This T cell receptor beta chain was captured in a study of CD8 T cells in ankylosing spondylitis. Study-wide results and limits: The study identified a TCR beta motif of several highly homologous variants that appeared characteristic of ankylosing spondylitis blood. Some of these motif variants have turned up before, in reports on reactive arthritis synovial fluid and blood.

5'-RACE, quantitative and with molecular barcodes, yielded the TCR beta libraries. TCRdb reprocessed the 5' RACE reads with MiXCR, giving one entry per CDR3 protein. In the table there are hundreds of thousands of distinct CDR3 sequences, 12% of which are singletons. V dropped 5 bases and J dropped 5 bases, with 11 bases sitting between them. The length of the CDR3 is 13 residues. Germline loops: CDR1 SGHRS, CDR2 YFSETQ. The table lists this clonotype with many counts. Its antigen is still unknown. The gene calls are TRBV5-1 and TRBJ1-5; D is uncertain. The sequenced sample was blood, either unsorted or a sorted T cell fraction (not recorded which). The TCR comes from a male donor with ankylosing spondylitis. The CDR3 spells CASSQDGDQPQHF. The CDR3 nucleotides read TGCGCCAGCAGTCAAGACGGTGATCAGCCCCAGCATTTT.